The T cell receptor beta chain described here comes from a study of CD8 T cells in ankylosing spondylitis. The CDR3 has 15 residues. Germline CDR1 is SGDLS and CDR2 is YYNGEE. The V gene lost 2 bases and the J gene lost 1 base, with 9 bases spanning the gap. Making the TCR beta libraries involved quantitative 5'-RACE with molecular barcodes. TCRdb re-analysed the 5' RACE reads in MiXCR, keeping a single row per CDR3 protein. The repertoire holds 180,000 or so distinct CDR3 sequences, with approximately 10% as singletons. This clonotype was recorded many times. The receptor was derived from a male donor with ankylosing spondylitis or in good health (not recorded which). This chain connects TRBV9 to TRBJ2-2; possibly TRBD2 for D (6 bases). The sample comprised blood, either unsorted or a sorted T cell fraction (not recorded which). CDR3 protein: CASSVTGGNTGELFF. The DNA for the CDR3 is TGTGCCAGCAGCGTCACCGGGGGGAACACCGGGGAGCTGTTTTTT.